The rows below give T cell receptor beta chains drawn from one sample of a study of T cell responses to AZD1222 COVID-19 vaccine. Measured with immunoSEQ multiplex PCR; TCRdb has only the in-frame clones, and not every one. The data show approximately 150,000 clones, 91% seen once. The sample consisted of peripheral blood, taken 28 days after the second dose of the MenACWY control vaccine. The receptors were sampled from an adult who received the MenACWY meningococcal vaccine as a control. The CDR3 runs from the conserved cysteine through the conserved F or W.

CDR3 protein: CASSDLGAGTQYF
V gene: TRBV6-4
J gene: TRBJ2-3
CDR3 length: 13

CDR3 protein: CASSQVRGGSYNEQFF
V gene: TRBV4-3
J gene: TRBJ2-1
CDR3 length: 16

CDR3 protein: CASSPRTGGLAGSLYEQYF
V gene: TRBV13
J gene: TRBJ2-7
CDR3 length: 19

CDR3 protein: CASSINVRPYNEQFF
V gene: TRBV19
J gene: TRBJ2-1
CDR3 length: 15

CDR3 protein: CASSFSSGSSETQYF
V gene: TRBV7-3
J gene: TRBJ2-5
CDR3 length: 15

CDR3 protein: CATGQGDQPQHF
V gene: TRBV24-1
J gene: TRBJ1-5
CDR3 length: 12

CDR3 protein: CASTSIQGDGYTF
V gene: TRBV5-8
J gene: TRBJ1-2
CDR3 length: 13

CDR3 protein: CASSLGQISSYEQYF
V gene: TRBV5-1
J gene: TRBJ2-7
CDR3 length: 15

CDR3 protein: CASRGRPEAFF
V gene: TRBV28
J gene: TRBJ1-1
CDR3 length: 11

CDR3 protein: CASSYNVLSTDTQYF
V gene: TRBV6-5
J gene: TRBJ2-3
CDR3 length: 15

CDR3 protein: CASRTGTSYGYTF
V gene: TRBV28
J gene: TRBJ1-2
CDR3 length: 13

CDR3 protein: CAISESGGNTEAFF
V gene: TRBV10-3
J gene: TRBJ1-1
CDR3 length: 14

CDR3 protein: CASSFDPNYGYTF
V gene: TRBV7-8
J gene: TRBJ1-2
CDR3 length: 13

CDR3 protein: CASSLDLAGGYEQYF
V gene: TRBV5-4
J gene: TRBJ2-7
CDR3 length: 15

CDR3 protein: CASSSRSDYNEQFF
V gene: TRBV11-2
J gene: TRBJ2-1
CDR3 length: 14

CDR3 protein: CASSPGGANTEAFF
V gene: TRBV28
J gene: TRBJ1-1
CDR3 length: 14

CDR3 protein: CAWSVPGSTNEKLFF
V gene: TRBV30
J gene: TRBJ1-4
CDR3 length: 15

CDR3 protein: CASSQGAVRLNTEAFF
V gene: TRBV4-3
J gene: TRBJ1-1
CDR3 length: 16

CDR3 protein: CASSLGGRGTEAFF
V gene: TRBV27
J gene: TRBJ1-1
CDR3 length: 14

CDR3 protein: CASSLTAYPTDTQYF
V gene: TRBV13
J gene: TRBJ2-3
CDR3 length: 15